This TCR beta chain was sequenced for a study of blood T cell repertoires in COVID-19. Source study methods: Amplification from reference gene primers served as the basis for estimated nucleated cell counts. Profiling relied on immunoSEQ multiplex PCR, and the TCRdb table lists in-frame clones only, not all of them. From that table come the V and J calls and clone size; the DNA was used to work out D and trimming. The sample lists over 200,000 clones; approximately 89% were seen once. V shed 8 bases and J shed 1 base, with 14 bases lying between them. The CDR3 extends over 13 amino acids. Germline CDR1 and CDR2: SQVTM and ANQGSEA. Clinical history reported by participants formed the basis on which cohorts were assigned. Up to 2 weeks before entering the study, exposed participants had met a COVID-19 case. This clone occurred a few times.

The TCR originated in a woman aged 25 to 39 who had been exposed to COVID-19. The chain combines TRBV29-1 with TRBJ1-1; no clear D. The sample consisted of PBMCs or T cells enriched from blood (not recorded which). In DNA, the CDR3 is TGCAGCTCCCAATCCGTGGCGAACACTGAAGCTTTCTTT. Translated: CSSQSVANTEAFF.